The T cell receptor beta chain described here comes from a study of early T cells in non-severe SARS-CoV-2 infection. Study-level information: Unsorted whole-blood RNA was sequenced in bulk, leaving chains unpaired.

Separate cDNA molecules each had unique molecular identifiers attached to them. TCRdb fed the 5' RACE reads into MiXCR, producing one record per CDR3 protein. This table holds 60,000 or so distinct CDR3 sequences, 10% to 13% found once. Overall study findings and caveats: Matches to VDJdb favored anti-spike CD8 responses and missed private and CD4 specificities.

Losses at the gene ends were 1 base for V and 5 bases for J; bases not matched to a gene: 4. Germline V gives CDR1 SQVTM, CDR2 ANQGSEA. The CDR3 has 13 residues. Concerning this clonotype itself: Antigen specificity is unknown.

The receptor comes from an adult who was a healthcare worker with PCR-confirmed SARS-CoV-2 infection or an uninfected control (not recorded which). Sequencing input: whole blood. The chain carries TRBV29-1 and TRBJ2-5, with 7 bases lining up with TRBD1. CDR3 nucleotide sequence: TGCAGCGTTGAAGGACAGGGATGGGAGACCCAGTACTTC. Its protein product is CSVEGQGWETQYF.